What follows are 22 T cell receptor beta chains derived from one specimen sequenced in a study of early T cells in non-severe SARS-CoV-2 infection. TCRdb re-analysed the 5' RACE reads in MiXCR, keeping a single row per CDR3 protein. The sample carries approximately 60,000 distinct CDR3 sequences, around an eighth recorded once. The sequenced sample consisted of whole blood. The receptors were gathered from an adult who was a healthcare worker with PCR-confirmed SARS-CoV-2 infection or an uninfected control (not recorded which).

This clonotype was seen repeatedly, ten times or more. The CDR3 is CASSNKGPVPPSMNTEAFF. The CDR3 region has the DNA TGTGCCAGCAGCAATAAGGGTCCGGTTCCACCTAGTATGAACACTGAAGCTTTCTTT. V usage is TRBV21-1 and J usage is TRBJ1-1. TRBV21-1 is noted as a pseudogene. CDR3 length: 19 residues.

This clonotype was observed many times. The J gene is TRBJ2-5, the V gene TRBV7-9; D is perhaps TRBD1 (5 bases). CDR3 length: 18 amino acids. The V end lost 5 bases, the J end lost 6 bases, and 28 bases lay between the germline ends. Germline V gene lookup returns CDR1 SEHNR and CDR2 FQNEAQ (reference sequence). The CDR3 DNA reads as TGTGCCAGCAGCGCAAGGGGAACGATAGCACCCCCGGCCAAGACCCAGTACTTC. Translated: CASSARGTIAPPAKTQYF.

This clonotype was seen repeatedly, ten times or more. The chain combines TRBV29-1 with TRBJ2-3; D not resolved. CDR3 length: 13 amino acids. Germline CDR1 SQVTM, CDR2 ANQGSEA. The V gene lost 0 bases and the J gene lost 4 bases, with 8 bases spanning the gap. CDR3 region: CSVEDRSPDTQYF. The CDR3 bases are TGCAGCGTTGAAGACAGGTCCCCAGATACGCAGTATTTT.

In nucleotides, the CDR3 is TGTGCCAGCAGAGTTTACCTGGGGGGTGCCTACGAGCAGTACTTC. Protein: CASRVYLGGAYEQYF. The chain links TRBV2 to TRBJ2-7; possible D gene TRBD2, 6 bases. Germline V lookup: CDR1 SNHLY, CDR2 FYNNEI. Trimming removed 6 bases from V and 2 bases from J, with 17 bases in between. CDR3 size: 15 residues.

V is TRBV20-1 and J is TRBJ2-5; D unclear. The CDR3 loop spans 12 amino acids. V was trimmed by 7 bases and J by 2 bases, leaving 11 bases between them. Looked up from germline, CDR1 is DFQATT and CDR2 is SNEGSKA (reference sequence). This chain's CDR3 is CSVVADQETQYF. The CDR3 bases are TGCAGTGTTGTAGCAGATCAAGAGACCCAGTACTTC.

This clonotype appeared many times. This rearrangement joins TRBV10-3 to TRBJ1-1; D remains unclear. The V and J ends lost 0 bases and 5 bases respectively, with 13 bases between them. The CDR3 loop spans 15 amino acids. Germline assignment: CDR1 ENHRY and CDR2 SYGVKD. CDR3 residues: CAISESDRALTEAFF. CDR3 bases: TGTGCCATCAGTGAGTCGGATAGGGCTTTAACTGAAGCTTTCTTT.

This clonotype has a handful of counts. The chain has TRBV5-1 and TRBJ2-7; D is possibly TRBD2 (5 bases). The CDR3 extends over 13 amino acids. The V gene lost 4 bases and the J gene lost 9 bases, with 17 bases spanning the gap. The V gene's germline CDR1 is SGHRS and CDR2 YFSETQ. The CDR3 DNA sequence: TGCGCCAGCAGCGAAGCAGCAGGCGGGTGGCAGTACTTC. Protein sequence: CASSEAAGGWQYF. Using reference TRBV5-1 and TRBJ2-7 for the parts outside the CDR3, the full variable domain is KAGVTQTPRYLIKTRGQQVTLSCSPISGHRSVSWYQQTPGQGLQFLFEYFSETQRNKGNFPGRFSGRQFSNSRSEMNVSTLELGDSALYLCASSEAAGGWQYFGPGTRLTVT.

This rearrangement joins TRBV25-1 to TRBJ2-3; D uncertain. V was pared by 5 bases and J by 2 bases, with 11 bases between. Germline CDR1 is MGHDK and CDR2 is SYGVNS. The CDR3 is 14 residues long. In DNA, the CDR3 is TGTGCCAGCAGTAGGGCAGGCACCACAGATACGCAGTATTTT. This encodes CASSRAGTTDTQYF.

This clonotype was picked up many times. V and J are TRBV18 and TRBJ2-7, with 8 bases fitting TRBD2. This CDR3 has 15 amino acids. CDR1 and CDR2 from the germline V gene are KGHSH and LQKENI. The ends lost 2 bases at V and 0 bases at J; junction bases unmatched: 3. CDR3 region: CASSPYGTSSYEQYF. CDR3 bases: TGTGCCAGCTCACCATACGGGACTAGCTCCTACGAGCAGTACTTC.

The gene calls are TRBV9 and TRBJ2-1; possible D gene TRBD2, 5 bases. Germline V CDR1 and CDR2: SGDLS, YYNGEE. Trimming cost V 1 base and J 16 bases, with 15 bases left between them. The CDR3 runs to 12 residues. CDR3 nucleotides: TGTGCCAGCAGCGTACCTGGGCGGACTCCTTTCTTC. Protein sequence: CASSVPGRTPFF.

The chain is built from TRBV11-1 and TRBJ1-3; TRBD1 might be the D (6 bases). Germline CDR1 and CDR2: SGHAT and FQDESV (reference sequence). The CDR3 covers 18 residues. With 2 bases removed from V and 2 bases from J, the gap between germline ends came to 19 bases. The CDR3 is CASSLRPDRSGTGNTIYF. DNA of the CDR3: TGTGCCAGCAGCTTACGACCCGACAGGTCGGGGACTGGAAACACCATATATTTT. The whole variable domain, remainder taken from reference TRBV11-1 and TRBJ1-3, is EAEVAQSPRYKITEKSQAVAFWCDPISGHATLYWYRQILGQGPELLVQFQDESVVDDSQLPKDRFSAERLKGVDSTLKIQPAELGDSAMYLCASSLRPDRSGTGNTIYFGEGSWLTVV.

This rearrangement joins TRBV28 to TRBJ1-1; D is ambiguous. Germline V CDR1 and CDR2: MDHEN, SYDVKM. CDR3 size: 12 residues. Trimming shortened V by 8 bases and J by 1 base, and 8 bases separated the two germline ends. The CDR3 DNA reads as TGTGCCAGCCAGGTCGGGAACACTGAAGCTTTCTTT. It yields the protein CASQVGNTEAFF.

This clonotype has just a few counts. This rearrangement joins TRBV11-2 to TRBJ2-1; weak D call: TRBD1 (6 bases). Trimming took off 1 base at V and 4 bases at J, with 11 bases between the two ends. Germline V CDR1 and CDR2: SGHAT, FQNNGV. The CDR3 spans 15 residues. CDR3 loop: CASSLVQGSYNEQFF. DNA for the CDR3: TGTGCCAGCAGCTTAGTACAGGGAAGTTACAATGAGCAGTTCTTC.

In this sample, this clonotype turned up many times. The CDR3 is CDSRFRSSGNTIYF. The CDR3 DNA is TGTGACTCCCGGTTCCGGAGCTCTGGAAACACCATATATTTT. The V and J genes are TRBV27 and TRBJ1-3; D not resolved. Germline CDR1 MNHEY, CDR2 SMNVEV (reference sequence). The CDR3 is 14 amino acids.

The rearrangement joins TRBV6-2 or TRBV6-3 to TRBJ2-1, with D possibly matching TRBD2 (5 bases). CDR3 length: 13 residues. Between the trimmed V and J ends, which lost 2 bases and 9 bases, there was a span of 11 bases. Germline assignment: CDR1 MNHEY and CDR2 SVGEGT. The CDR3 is CASSYMLASEQFF. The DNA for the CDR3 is TGTGCCAGCAGTTACATGCTAGCTAGTGAGCAGTTCTTC.

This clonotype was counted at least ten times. In DNA form, the CDR3 reads TGCAGTGCCACAGACAGGGCCGCAGGAGGCTACACCTTC. Translating it yields CSATDRAAGGYTF. The chain combines TRBV20-1 with TRBJ1-2; TRBD1 matches 7 bases. The germline V gene encodes CDR1 DFQATT and CDR2 SNEGSKA (reference sequence). The CDR3 consists of 13 residues. After removal of 6 bases from V and 8 bases from J, the junction contained 12 bases not matched to a gene.

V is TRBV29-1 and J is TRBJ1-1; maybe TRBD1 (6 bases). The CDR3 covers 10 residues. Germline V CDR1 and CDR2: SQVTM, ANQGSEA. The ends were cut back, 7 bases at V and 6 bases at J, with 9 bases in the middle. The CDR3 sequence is CSGRGAEAFF. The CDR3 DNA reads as TGCAGCGGTAGGGGGGCTGAAGCTTTCTTT.

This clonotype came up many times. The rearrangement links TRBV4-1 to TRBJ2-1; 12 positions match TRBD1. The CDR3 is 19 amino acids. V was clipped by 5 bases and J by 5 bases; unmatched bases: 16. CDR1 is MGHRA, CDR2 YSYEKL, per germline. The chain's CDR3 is CASSVRGGQGAALHNEQFF. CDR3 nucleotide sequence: TGCGCCAGCAGCGTTAGGGGGGGACAGGGGGCCGCATTACACAATGAGCAGTTCTTC.

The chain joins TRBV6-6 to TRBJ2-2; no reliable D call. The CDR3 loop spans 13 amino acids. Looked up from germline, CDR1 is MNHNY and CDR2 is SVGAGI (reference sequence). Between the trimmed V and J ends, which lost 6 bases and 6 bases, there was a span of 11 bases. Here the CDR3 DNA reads TGTGCCAGCAGGGCAACGCAGTCCGGGGAGCTGTTTTTT. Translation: CASRATQSGELFF.

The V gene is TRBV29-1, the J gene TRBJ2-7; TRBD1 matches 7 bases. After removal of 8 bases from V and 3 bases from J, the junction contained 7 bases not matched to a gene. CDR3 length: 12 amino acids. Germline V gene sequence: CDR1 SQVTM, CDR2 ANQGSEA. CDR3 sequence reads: CSTRDSNYEQYF. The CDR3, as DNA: TGCAGCACAAGGGACAGTAACTACGAGCAGTACTTC.

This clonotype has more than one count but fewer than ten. CDR3 in DNA: TGTGCCAGCAGCCTACGGGCTAGCCTACCCATCCCCAATGAGCAGTTCTTC. It codes for CASSLRASLPIPNEQFF. V gene TRBV5-4 combines with J gene TRBJ2-1; maybe TRBD2 (5 bases). Germline V gene lookup returns CDR1 SGHNT and CDR2 YYREEE (reference sequence). V was pared by 4 bases and J by 6 bases, with 23 bases between. CDR3 length: 17 amino acids.

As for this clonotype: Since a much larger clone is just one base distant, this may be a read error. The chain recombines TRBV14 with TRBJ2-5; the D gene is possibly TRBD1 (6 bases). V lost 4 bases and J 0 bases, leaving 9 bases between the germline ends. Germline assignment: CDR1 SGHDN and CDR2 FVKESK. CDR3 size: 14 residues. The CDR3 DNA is TGTGCCAGCAGCCCTCACAGGGACCAAGAGACCCAGTACTTC. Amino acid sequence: CASSPHRDQETQYF.